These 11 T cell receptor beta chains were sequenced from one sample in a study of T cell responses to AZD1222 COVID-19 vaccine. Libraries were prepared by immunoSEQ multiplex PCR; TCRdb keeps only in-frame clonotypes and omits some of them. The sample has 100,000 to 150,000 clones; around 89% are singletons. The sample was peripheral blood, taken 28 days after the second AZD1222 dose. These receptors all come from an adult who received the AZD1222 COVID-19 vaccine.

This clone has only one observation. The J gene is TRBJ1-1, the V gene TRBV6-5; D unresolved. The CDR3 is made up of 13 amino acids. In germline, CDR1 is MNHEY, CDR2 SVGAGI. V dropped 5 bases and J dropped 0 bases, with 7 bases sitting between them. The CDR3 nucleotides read TGTGCCAGCAGTCTCTACTTGAACACTGAAGCTTTCTTT. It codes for CASSLYLNTEAFF.

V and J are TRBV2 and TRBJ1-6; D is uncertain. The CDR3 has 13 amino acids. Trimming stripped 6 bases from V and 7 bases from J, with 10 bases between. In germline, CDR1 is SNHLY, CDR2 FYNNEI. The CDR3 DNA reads TGTGCCAGCAGCGTTGGCCCAAATTCACCCCTCCACTTT. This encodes CASSVGPNSPLHF.

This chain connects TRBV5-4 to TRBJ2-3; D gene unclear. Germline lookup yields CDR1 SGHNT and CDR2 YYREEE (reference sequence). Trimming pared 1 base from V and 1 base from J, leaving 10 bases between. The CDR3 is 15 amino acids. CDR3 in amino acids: CASSLLGYGTDTQYF. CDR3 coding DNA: TGTGCCAGCAGCTTGTTGGGGTATGGCACAGATACGCAGTATTTT.

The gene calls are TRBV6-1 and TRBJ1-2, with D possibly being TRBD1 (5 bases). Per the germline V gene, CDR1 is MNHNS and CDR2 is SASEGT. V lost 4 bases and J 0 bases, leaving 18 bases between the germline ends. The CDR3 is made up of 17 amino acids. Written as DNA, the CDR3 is TGTGCCAGCAGTGCCCCCACTTGGGGGTACCCTAACTATGGCTACACCTTC. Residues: CASSAPTWGYPNYGYTF.

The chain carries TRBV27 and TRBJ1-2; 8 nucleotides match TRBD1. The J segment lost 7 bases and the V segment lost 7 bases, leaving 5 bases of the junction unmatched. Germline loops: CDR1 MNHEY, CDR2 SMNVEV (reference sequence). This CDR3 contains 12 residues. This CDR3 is CASTSGGSGYTF. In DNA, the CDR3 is TGTGCCAGCACTTCAGGGGGCTCTGGCTACACCTTC.

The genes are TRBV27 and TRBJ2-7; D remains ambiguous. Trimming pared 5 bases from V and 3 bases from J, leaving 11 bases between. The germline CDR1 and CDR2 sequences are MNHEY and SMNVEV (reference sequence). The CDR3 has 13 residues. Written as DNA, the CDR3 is TGTGCCAGCAGTCTCAGCAGCCACTACGAGCAGTACTTC. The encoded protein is CASSLSSHYEQYF.

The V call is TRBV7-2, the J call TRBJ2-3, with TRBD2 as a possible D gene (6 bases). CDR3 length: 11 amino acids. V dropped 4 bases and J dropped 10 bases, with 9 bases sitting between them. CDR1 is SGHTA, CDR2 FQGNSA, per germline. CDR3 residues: CASSSGTPQYF. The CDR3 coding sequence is TGTGCCAGCAGCTCCGGGACTCCGCAGTATTTT. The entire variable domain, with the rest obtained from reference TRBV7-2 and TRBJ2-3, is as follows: GAGVSQSPSNKVTEKGKDVELRCDPISGHTALYWYRQSLGQGLEFLIYFQGNSAPDKSGLPSDRFSAERTGGSVSTLTIQRTQQEDSAVYLCASSSGTPQYFGPGTRLTVL.

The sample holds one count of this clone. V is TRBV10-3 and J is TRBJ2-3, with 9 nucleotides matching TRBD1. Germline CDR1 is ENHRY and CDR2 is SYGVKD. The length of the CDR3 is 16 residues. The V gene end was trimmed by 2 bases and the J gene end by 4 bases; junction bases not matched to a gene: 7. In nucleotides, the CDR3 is TGTGCCATCAGTGAGGGAGGACAGGGGATCTCAGATACGCAGTATTTT. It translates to CAISEGGQGISDTQYF.

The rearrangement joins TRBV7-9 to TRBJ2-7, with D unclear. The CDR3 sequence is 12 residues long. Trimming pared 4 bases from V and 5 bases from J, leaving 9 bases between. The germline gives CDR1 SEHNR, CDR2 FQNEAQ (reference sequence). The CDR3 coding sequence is TGTGCCAGCAGCTCCACACGTAACGAGCAGTACTTC. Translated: CASSSTRNEQYF.

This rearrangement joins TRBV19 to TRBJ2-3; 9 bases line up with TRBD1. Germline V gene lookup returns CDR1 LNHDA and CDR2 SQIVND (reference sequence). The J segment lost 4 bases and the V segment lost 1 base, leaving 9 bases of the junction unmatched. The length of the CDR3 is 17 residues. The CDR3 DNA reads TGTGCCAGTAGTATAGTTGCCGGGACAGGGCTTTCAGATACGCAGTATTTT. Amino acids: CASSIVAGTGLSDTQYF.

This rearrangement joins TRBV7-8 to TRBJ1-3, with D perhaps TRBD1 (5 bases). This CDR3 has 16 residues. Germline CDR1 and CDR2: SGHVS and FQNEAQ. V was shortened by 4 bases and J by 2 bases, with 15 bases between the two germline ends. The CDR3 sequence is CASSSAPSTAGNTIYF. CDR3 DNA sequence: TGTGCCAGCAGCTCAGCCCCCTCGACAGCTGGAAACACCATATATTTT.